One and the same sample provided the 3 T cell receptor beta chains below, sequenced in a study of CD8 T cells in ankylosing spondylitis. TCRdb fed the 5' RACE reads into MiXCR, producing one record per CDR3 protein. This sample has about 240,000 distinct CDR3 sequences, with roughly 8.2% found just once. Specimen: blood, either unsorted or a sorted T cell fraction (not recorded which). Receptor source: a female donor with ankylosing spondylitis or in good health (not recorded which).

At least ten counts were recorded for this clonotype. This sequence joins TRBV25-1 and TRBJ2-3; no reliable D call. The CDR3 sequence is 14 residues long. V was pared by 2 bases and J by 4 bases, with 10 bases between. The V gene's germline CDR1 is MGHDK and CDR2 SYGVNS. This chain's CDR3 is CASSEVTLADTQYF. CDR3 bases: TGTGCCAGCAGTGAAGTGACCCTTGCAGATACGCAGTATTTT.

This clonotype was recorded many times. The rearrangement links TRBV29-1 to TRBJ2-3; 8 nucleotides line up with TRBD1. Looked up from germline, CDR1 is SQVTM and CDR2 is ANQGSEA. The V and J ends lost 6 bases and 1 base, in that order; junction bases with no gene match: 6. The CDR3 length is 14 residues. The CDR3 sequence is CSVPDREGTDTQYF. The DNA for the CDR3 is TGCAGCGTCCCGGACAGGGAGGGCACAGATACGCAGTATTTT.

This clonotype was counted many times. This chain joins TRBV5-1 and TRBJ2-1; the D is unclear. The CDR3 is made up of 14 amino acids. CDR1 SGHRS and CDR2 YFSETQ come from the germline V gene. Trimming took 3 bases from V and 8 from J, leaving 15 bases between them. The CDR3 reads CASSSLFGVDEQFF. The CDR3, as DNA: TGCGCCAGCAGCTCATTGTTCGGAGTAGATGAGCAGTTCTTC.